This T cell receptor beta chain was documented in a study of CD4 T cells in relation to SARS-CoV-2 and coronaviruses. Study summary: After 10 days of antigen culture, PBMC TCR beta CDR3s were sequenced. No peptide or an HIV-1 Nef peptide pool served as negative control. Crossreactive spike epitopes shared across donors were mapped to their HLA restriction. Study-level findings and limits: This crossreactivity analysis covered spike protein alone, no other viral proteins.

Sequencing used immunoSEQ multiplex PCR; TCRdb keeps in-frame clones, though not all of them. The sample includes about 26,000 clones, around 75% of them seen just once. This CDR3 is 16 amino acids long. CDR1 SGHKS and CDR2 YYEKEE come from the germline V gene (reference sequence). V gave up 3 bases and J gave up 5 bases; unmatched junction bases: 9. This clone showed up just once. The antigen is not known. Unexposed donor CD4+ T cells date from 2011-2018, before the COVID-19 pandemic. Isolation of CD4+ T cells took place after approximately eleven days in culture. Sequenced material: CD4+ T cells from PBMCs, cultured in vitro. The chain combines TRBV5-5 with TRBJ2-5; TRBD2 matches 11 bases. This TCR came from a human donor in good health. In DNA, the CDR3 is TGTGCCAGCAGCTCCGGTAGCGGGGGGGCCCAGGAGACCCAGTACTTC. Translation gives CASSSGSGGAQETQYF. The variable domain in full, completed from reference TRBV5-5 and TRBJ2-5, reads DAGVTQSPTHLIKTRGQQVTLRCSPISGHKSVSWYQQVLGQGPQFIFQYYEKEERGRGNFPDRFSARQFPNYSSELNVNALLLGDSALYLCASSSGSGGAQETQYFGPGTRLLVL.